Below are 13 T cell receptor beta chains sequenced from a single sample in a study of shared clonotypes between healthy human individuals. Repertoires were generated with immunoSEQ multiplex PCR, while TCRdb's copy carries only in-frame clones and drops some. The top ten clones hold approximately 0.13% of a sample with some 2 million clones, over 85% of them seen once. The sequencing sample was made of naive CD4+ T cells sorted from blood. The subset was: CD45RA+ positively selected. These receptors came from a man between 18 and 35 years old in good health.

The rearrangement joins TRBV12-5 to TRBJ2-7; a possible D gene is TRBD2 (6 bases). V lost 3 bases to trimming and J lost 0 bases, with 12 bases between them. The CDR3 sequence is 15 residues long. CDR1 and CDR2 (germline): LGHNT, FRNRAP. In DNA form, the CDR3 reads TGTGCTAGTGGTTTAGGGAGGCTGAGCTCCTACGAGCAGTACTTC. Protein: CASGLGRLSSYEQYF.

The chain combines TRBV6-5 with TRBJ1-1, with no clear D. V shed 1 base and J shed 1 base, with 7 bases lying between them. Germline V gene sequence: CDR1 MNHEY, CDR2 SVGAGI. This CDR3 contains 14 residues. CDR3 residues: CASSYFGSNTEAFF. CDR3 bases: TGTGCCAGCAGTTACTTCGGCTCGAACACTGAAGCTTTCTTT.

The chain is built from TRBV20-1 and TRBJ2-1, with D perhaps being TRBD1 or TRBD2 (5 bases each). V was cut by 4 bases and J by 13 bases, with 14 bases left in between. Germline CDR1 reads DFQATT; CDR2 reads SNEGSKA (reference sequence). The CDR3 spans 11 residues. This chain's CDR3 is CSATGQSGQFF. The DNA for the CDR3 is TGCAGTGCTACGGGGCAATCGGGCCAGTTCTTC.

The gene calls are TRBV6-4 and TRBJ2-1; TRBD2 aligns across 8 bases. V trimming: 6 bases; J trimming: 3 bases; junction bases outside the gene matches: 1. The CDR3 runs to 13 residues. From germline, CDR1 is MRHNA and CDR2 SNTAGT. CDR3 nucleotide sequence: TGTGCCAGCAGCCGGGGGGGCTACAATGAGCAGTTCTTC. Protein: CASSRGGYNEQFF.

In regard to this clone: Other DNA sequences in this specimen translate into the identical CDR3. The chain is built from TRBV5-6 and TRBJ2-7; D tentatively fits TRBD1 or TRBD2 (5 bases each). This CDR3 region has 11 residues. Germline loops: CDR1 SGHDT, CDR2 YYEEEE. The V end was cut by 4 bases, the J end by 5 bases, with 7 bases between. The CDR3 DNA sequence: TGTGCCAGCAGCCTGGGGGACGAGCAGTACTTC. Encoded protein: CASSLGDEQYF.

The chain uses TRBV11-2 and TRBJ2-7, with 10 bases lining up with TRBD2. This CDR3 spans 18 amino acids. Germline V lookup: CDR1 SGHAT, CDR2 FQNNGV. V was pared by 5 bases and J by 8 bases, with 21 bases of the junction left unmatched. CDR3 sequence reads: CASSQRTGASGSRGKQYF. CDR3 DNA sequence: TGTGCCAGCAGCCAACGGACGGGGGCTAGCGGGAGTCGAGGCAAGCAGTACTTC.

The rearrangement links TRBV6-4 to TRBJ2-7; 11 bases fit TRBD1. From germline, CDR1 is MRHNA and CDR2 SNTAGT. The CDR3 length is 15 residues. Trimming took 2 bases from V and 5 from J; bases not matched to a gene: 5. CDR3 sequence: CASSDPGTGGNEQYF. CDR3 sequence (DNA): TGTGCCAGCAGTGACCCCGGGACAGGGGGGAACGAGCAGTACTTC.

Points on this clone: The sample holds other DNA sequences that translate to the same CDR3. The genes are TRBV5-4 and TRBJ1-6; TRBD1 matches at 10 bases. CDR3 length: 14 residues. V lost 2 bases to trimming and J lost 10 bases; unmatched junction nucleotides: 3. Germline CDR1 reads SGHNT; CDR2 reads YYREEE (reference sequence). The CDR3 region has the DNA TGTGCCAGCAGCTTAGACAGGGGGCGGTCACCCCTCCACTTT. Translation: CASSLDRGRSPLHF. Full variable domain (remainder filled in from reference TRBV5-4 and TRBJ1-6): ETGVTQSPTHLIKTRGQQVTLRCSSQSGHNTVSWYQQALGQGPQFIFQYYREEENGRGNFPPRFSGLQFPNYSSELNVNALELDDSALYLCASSLDRGRSPLHFGNGTRLTVT.

The V and J genes are TRBV30 and TRBJ1-2; 11 bases map to TRBD1. V lost 3 bases and J lost 4; bases outside the gene matches: 4. CDR3 length equals 14 residues. Germline assignment: CDR1 GTSNPN and CDR2 SVGIG (reference sequence). CDR3 amino acids: CAWRRDRGGYGYTF. The CDR3 region has the DNA TGTGCCTGGAGAAGGGACAGGGGGGGCTATGGCTACACCTTC.

The chain links TRBV7-3 to TRBJ2-7, with TRBD1 identical over 10 bases. The CDR3 length is 15 residues. The germline gives CDR1 SGHTA, CDR2 FQGTGA. V lost 3 bases and J lost 5; bases outside the gene matches: 7. The CDR3 sequence is CASSFSGTGAHEQYF. The CDR3, as DNA: TGTGCCAGCAGCTTTTCGGGGACAGGGGCCCACGAGCAGTACTTC.

The chain links TRBV5-1 to TRBJ1-1; a weak D match, TRBD1 (6 bases). The CDR3 covers 16 residues. Trimming cost V 4 bases and J 0 bases, with 16 bases left between them. Looked up from germline, CDR1 is SGHRS and CDR2 is YFSETQ. As DNA, the CDR3 is TGCGCCAGCAGCCTTGGACAGAGTCTCATGAACACTGAAGCTTTCTTT. It translates to CASSLGQSLMNTEAFF.

The count of this clone is one. The rearrangement joins TRBV27 to TRBJ1-2; 7 bases match TRBD1. Looked up from germline, CDR1 is MNHEY and CDR2 is SMNVEV (reference sequence). V lost 8 bases and J lost 7; bases outside the gene matches: 13. The CDR3 length is 14 residues. CDR3: CASHPLDRASGYTF. DNA for the CDR3: TGTGCCAGCCATCCTCTCGACAGGGCAAGTGGCTACACCTTC.

In DNA form, the CDR3 reads TGTGCCATCAGTGATAGACGCCGTGAAGCTTTCTTT. Translation gives CAISDRRREAFF. V is TRBV10-3 and J is TRBJ1-1; D is undetermined. The CDR3 totals 12 residues. The V gene lost 3 bases and the J gene lost 7 bases, with 9 bases spanning the gap. Germline V gene sequence: CDR1 ENHRY, CDR2 SYGVKD.